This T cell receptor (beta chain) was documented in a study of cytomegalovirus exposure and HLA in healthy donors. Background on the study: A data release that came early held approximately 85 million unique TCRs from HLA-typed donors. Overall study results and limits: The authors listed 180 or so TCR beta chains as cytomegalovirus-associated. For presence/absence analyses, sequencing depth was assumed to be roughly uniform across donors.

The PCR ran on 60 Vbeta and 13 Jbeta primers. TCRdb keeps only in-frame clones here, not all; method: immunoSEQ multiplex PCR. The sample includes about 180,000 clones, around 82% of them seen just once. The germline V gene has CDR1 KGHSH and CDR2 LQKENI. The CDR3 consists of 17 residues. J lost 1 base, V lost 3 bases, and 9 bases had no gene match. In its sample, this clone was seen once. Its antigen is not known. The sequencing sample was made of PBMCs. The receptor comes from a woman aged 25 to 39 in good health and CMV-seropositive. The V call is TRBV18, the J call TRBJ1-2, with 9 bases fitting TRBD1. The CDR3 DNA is TGTGCCAGCTCACCCTTTACAGGGGGCGCGCATAACTATGGCTACACCTTC. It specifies CASSPFTGGAHNYGYTF.